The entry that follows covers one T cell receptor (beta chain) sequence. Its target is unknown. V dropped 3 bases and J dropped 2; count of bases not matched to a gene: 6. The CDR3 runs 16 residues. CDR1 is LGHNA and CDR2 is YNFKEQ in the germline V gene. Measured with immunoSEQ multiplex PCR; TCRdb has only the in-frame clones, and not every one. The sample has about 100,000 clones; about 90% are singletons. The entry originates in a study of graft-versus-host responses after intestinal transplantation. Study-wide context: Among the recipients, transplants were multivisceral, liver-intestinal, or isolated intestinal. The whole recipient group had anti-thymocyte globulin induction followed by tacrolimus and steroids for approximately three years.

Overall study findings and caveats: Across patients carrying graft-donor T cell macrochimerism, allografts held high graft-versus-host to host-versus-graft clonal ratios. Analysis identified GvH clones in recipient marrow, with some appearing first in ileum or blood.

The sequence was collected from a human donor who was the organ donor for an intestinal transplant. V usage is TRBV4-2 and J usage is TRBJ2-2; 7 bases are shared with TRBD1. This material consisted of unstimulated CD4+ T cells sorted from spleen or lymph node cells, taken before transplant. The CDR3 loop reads CASSHLGTVNTGELFF. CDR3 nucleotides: TGTGCCAGCAGCCATCTCGGGACAGTCAACACCGGGGAGCTGTTTTTT.